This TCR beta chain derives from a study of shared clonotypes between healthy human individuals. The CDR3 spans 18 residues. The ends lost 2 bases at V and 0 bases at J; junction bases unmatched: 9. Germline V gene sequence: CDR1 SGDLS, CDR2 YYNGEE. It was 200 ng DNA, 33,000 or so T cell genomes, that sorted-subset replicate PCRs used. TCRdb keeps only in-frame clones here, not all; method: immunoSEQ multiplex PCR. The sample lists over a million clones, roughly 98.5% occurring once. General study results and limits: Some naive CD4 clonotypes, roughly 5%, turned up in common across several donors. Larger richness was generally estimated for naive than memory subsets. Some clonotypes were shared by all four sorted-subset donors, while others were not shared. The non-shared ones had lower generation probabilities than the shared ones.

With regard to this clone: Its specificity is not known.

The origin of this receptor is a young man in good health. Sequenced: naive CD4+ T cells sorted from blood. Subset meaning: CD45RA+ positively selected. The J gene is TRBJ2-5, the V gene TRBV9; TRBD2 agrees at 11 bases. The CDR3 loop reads CASSVGLAGKTYQETQYF. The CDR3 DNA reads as TGTGCCAGCAGCGTCGGACTAGCGGGCAAGACATACCAAGAGACCCAGTACTTC.